A selection of T cell receptor beta chains follows, all from one sample in a study of cytomegalovirus exposure and HLA in healthy donors. Using immunoSEQ multiplex PCR, the repertoire was profiled, and TCRdb retains in-frame clones only, with some absent. The sample lists around 91,000 clones, over 75% seen once, with about 4.2% in the top ten. Sequencing was carried out using PBMCs. These receptors were obtained from a male donor in good health and CMV-seropositive. CDR3s include the opening cysteine and the closing phenylalanine or tryptophan. The D gene is left open where the match is weak. Size values are once, few and many counts, or a class for expanded clones, and some rows have none.

>-|TRBV19|-|TRBJ2-1
TGTGCCAGTAGTCTGACGGGTTACAATGAGCAGTTCTTC
CASSLTGYNEQFF
>-|TRBV7-9|TRBD1|TRBJ1-2
TGTGCCAGCAGTACGGACAGGGAGGCCTATGGCTACACCTTC
CASSTDREAYGYTF
>-|TRBV10-1|-|TRBJ2-2
TGCGCCAGCAGTGAGGACAGAGCCACCGGGGAGCTGTTTTTT
CASSEDRATGELFF
>-|TRBV7-8|TRBD1|TRBJ2-5
TGTGCCAGCAGCTTAGAGGGACAGACTTTCCAGTACTTC
CASSLEGQTFQYF
>-|TRBV7-2|-|TRBJ1-6
TGTGCCAGCAGCGCAGCCTACAGGAGTAATTCACCCCTCCACTTT
CASSAAYRSNSPLHF
>-|TRBV7-2|TRBD2|TRBJ2-5
TGTGCCAGCAGCTTAGCGGGGGGGGTGACCCAGTACTTC
CASSLAGGVTQYF
>-|TRBV9|-|TRBJ2-3
TGTGCCAGCAGCTCCCAAAGGTTGGGGGGAACAGATACGCAGTATTTT
CASSSQRLGGTDTQYF
>few|TRBV6-4|TRBD2|TRBJ2-1
TGTGCCAGCAGTGACGATGCGGGGGGGCGGAATGAGCAGTTCTTC
CASSDDAGGRNEQFF
>-|TRBV5-1|-|TRBJ2-4
TGCGCCAGCAGCCGCGGGGGCAGGGACATTCAGTACTTC
CASSRGGRDIQYF
>once|TRBV5-1|TRBD2|TRBJ2-2
TGCGCCAGCACCCTGGTGACTAGCGGGAGAGTGGAGCTGTTTTTT
CASTLVTSGRVELFF
>-|TRBV19|TRBD1|TRBJ2-3
TGTGCCAGTAGTATCGGCAGGGGGAGAGGCACAGATACGCAGTATTTT
CASSIGRGRGTDTQYF
>-|TRBV9|TRBD2|TRBJ2-1
TGTGCCAGCAGCGGCTGGACTAGCGGGGGAAACAATGAGCAGTTCTTC
CASSGWTSGGNNEQFF
>-|TRBV5-4|TRBD1|TRBJ2-5
TGTGCCAGCAGCTTCCCGGGACAGGGGGGAGTCACCCAGTACTTC
CASSFPGQGGVTQYF
>-|TRBV30|TRBD1|TRBJ1-1
TGTGCCTGGAGGTTTACAGGGGAGAGCACTGAAGCTTTCTTT
CAWRFTGESTEAFF
>-|TRBV6-1|-|TRBJ1-1
TGTGCCAGCAGTTACGGGACTGAAGCTTTCTTT
CASSYGTEAFF
>-|TRBV19|TRBD2|TRBJ2-3
TGTGCCAGTAGTAGACTTAGCGGGGCCCGCACAGATACGCAGTATTTT
CASSRLSGARTDTQYF
>once|TRBV6-5|-|TRBJ2-7
TGTGCCTCCCTCGGGGTGACGGACGAGCAGTACTTC
CASLGVTDEQYF
>-|TRBV28|-|TRBJ2-7
TGTGCCAGCAGTTTGTACCCCTCGACGGGGAGCGGCGAGCAGTACTTC
CASSLYPSTGSGEQYF
>-|TRBV7-2|-|TRBJ2-7
TGTGCCAGCAGCTTGACCTGGGGCCGACGCGAGCAGTACTTC
CASSLTWGRREQYF
>-|TRBV5-4|-|TRBJ1-1
TGTGCCAGCAGGCGGCGAGGGAACACTGAAGCTTTCTTT
CASRRRGNTEAFF
>-|TRBV30|-|TRBJ2-7
TGTGCCTGGAGTGTAGGCAGGGGAGCCTACGAGCAGTACTTC
CAWSVGRGAYEQYF
>-|TRBV23-1|-|TRBJ2-3
TGCGCCAGCAGTCCTTCCGGACAGAACACAGATACGCAGTATTTT
CASSPSGQNTDTQYF
>-|TRBV6-5|TRBD2|TRBJ2-4
TGTGCCAGCAGTTTATCAGCGGGAAACGCCAAAAACATTCAGTACTTC
CASSLSAGNAKNIQYF
>few|TRBV10-1|TRBD2|TRBJ2-3
TGCGCCAGCAGTGAGTCACTAGCGGGAGGGCCTGCTACAGATACGCAGTATTTT
CASSESLAGGPATDTQYF
>-|TRBV25-1|-|TRBJ1-4
TGTGCCAGCAGTGATTCCGGGGGGATTGAAAAACTGTTTTTT
CASSDSGGIEKLFF
>once|TRBV11-2|-|TRBJ2-5
TGTGCCAGCAGCCGAGGACTTTTTCAAGAGACCCAGTACTTC
CASSRGLFQETQYF
>-|TRBV7-9|-|TRBJ2-4
TGTGCCAGCAGCGCAACACGGGGTGCGGACATTCAGTACTTC
CASSATRGADIQYF
>-|TRBV7-9|-|TRBJ1-2
TGTGCCAGCAGCTTATCCGGGAGGGACTATGGCTACACCTTC
CASSLSGRDYGYTF
>-|TRBV9|TRBD2|TRBJ2-3
TGTGCCAGCAGCGTTCGTCTAGCGGGGGGTGGGGATACGCAGTATTTT
CASSVRLAGGGDTQYF
>-|TRBV23-1|-|TRBJ2-4
TGCGCCAGCAGCCCCGACAGCACCCCACTAGCCAAAAACATTCAGTACTTC
CASSPDSTPLAKNIQYF
>-|TRBV7-9|-|TRBJ1-2
TGTGCCAGCAGCGGGGAGGGCTACACCTTC
CASSGEGYTF
>-|TRBV19|-|TRBJ2-7
TGTGCCAGTAGTATAGGAAGCAGGGGTCCATTCTACGAGCAGTACTTC
CASSIGSRGPFYEQYF
>-|TRBV5-1|-|TRBJ1-4
TGCGCCAGCAAAGGTCGGGTCGGGGGGAATGAAAAACTGTTTTTT
CASKGRVGGNEKLFF
>-|TRBV19|-|TRBJ2-7
TGTGCCAGTAGTATCGGCCTCGGGTACGAGCAGTACTTC
CASSIGLGYEQYF
>-|TRBV6-5|-|TRBJ2-7
TGTGCCAGCAGCTCACTATACCGCTACGAGCAGTACTTC
CASSSLYRYEQYF
>-|TRBV29-1|-|TRBJ1-6
TGCAGCGTCGGGGAGCGGGGGGGAACCCTCCACTTT
CSVGERGGTLHF
>-|TRBV28|-|TRBJ2-7
TGTGCCAGCAGGTTCGGGGAGGCCGAGCAGTACTTC
CASRFGEAEQYF
>once|TRBV2|TRBD1|TRBJ2-3
TGTGCCAGCAGGCCATTAGGGGGACAGGTTGGGGTCACAGATACGCAGTATTTT
CASRPLGGQVGVTDTQYF
>-|TRBV18|TRBD1|TRBJ1-4
TGTGCCAGCTCTGCTCGGACAGGGGAGTATGAAAAACTGTTTTTT
CASSARTGEYEKLFF
>-|TRBV7-8|TRBD2|TRBJ2-1
TGTGCCAGCAGCCAGACGACTAGCGGGAGGGCCGGCGAGCAGTTCTTC
CASSQTTSGRAGEQFF
>-|TRBV14|TRBD2|TRBJ2-5
TGTGCCAGCAGCCTCTGGGCTAGCGGGGGTACCCAAGAGACCCAGTACTTC
CASSLWASGGTQETQYF
>-|TRBV6-5|TRBD2|TRBJ2-2
TGTGCCAGCAGGTCGCGGGGGGCCGGGGAGCTGTTTTTT
CASRSRGAGELFF